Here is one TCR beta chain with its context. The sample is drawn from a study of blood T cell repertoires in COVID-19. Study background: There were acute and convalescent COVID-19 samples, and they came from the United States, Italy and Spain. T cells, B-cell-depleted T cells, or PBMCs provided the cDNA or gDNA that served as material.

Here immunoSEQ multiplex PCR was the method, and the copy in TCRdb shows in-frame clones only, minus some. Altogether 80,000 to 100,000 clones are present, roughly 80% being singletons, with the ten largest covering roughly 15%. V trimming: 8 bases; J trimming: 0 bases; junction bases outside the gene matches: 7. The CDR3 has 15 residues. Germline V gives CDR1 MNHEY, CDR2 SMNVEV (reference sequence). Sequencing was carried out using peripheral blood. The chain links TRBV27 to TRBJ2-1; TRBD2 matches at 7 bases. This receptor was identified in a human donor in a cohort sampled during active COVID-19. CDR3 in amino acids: CASGRAGSSYNEQFF. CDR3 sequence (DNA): TGTGCCAGCGGGAGGGCGGGTAGCTCCTACAATGAGCAGTTCTTC.